This T cell receptor beta chain is drawn from a study of technical replicates of blood from several donors. TCRdb's table, derived via immunoSEQ multiplex PCR, lists solely in-frame clones and lacks some. Here the sample spans under 85,000 clones, approximately 97% being singletons. This TCR came from a human donor in good health. Sequencing input: T cells isolated from PBMCs.

CDR3: CACPGTDGYTF. CDR3 DNA: TGTGCCTGCCCCGGGACAGATGGCTACACCTTC. The rearrangement joins TRBV30 to TRBJ1-2; 7 bases are a match to TRBD1. Germline values: CDR1 GTSNPN, CDR2 SVGIG (reference sequence). CDR3 size: 11 residues. V lost 6 bases and J lost 6; bases outside the gene matches: 4.